Given below is one T cell receptor (beta chain) in context. Its antigen remains unknown. In the source study's methods: There were no quality scores in the junction-only immunoSEQ sequences, so filtering differed. The protocol was immunoSEQ multiplex PCR, while the TCRdb copy is restricted to in-frame clones and leaves out a portion. That table furnishes V, J and clone size, whereas the DNA furnished D and trimming. The sample holds about 1 million clones, roughly 80% seen once. The sample originates from a study of shared clonotypes between healthy human individuals. Study-level points and caveats: Some clonotypes were shared by all four sorted-subset donors, while others were not shared. The non-shared ones had lower generation probabilities than the shared ones. It was the few donors that limited the genetic and exposure-history diversity represented.

Subsets obtained from CD4+ cells comprised CD45RA+ naive and CD45RA-negative memory cells. This CDR3 contains 14 residues. The V and J ends lost 3 bases and 4 bases, in that order; junction bases with no gene match: 6. Germline V gives CDR1 MGHRA, CDR2 YSYEKL. The specimen was memory CD4+ T cells sorted from blood. As to subset: CD45RA-negative fraction. The J gene is TRBJ2-7, the V gene TRBV4-1; TRBD2 aligns across 7 bases. The sequence derives from a man between 18 and 29 years old in good health. For the CDR3, the DNA is TGCGCCAGCAGCCAGGGAGGGCCTAGTTACGAGCAGTACTTC. Translation: CASSQGGPSYEQYF.